This T cell receptor beta chain was observed in a study of blood T cell repertoires in COVID-19. Looking at the study overall: The United States, Italy and Spain provided the acute and convalescent COVID-19 samples. PBMCs, B-cell-depleted T cells, or T cells were the source of the cDNA or gDNA that made up the material.

Per the authors' pipeline: Estimation of nucleated cell counts relied on the amplification of reference gene primers. TCRdb keeps only in-frame clones here, not all; method: immunoSEQ multiplex PCR. For V, J and clone size, that table is used; D and trimming come from the DNA. The table lists about 66,000 clones, approximately 91% of them singletons. Germline CDR1 reads SGHRS; CDR2 reads YFSETQ. This CDR3 contains 14 residues. V lost 5 bases and J lost 0, with 10 bases in between. The source is a human donor in a cohort sampled during active COVID-19. The sequenced sample consisted of peripheral blood. V usage is TRBV5-1 and J usage is TRBJ2-3; D not resolved. The CDR3 DNA follows: TGCGCCAGCAGACTCTCACCAAGCACAGATACGCAGTATTTT. This sequence encodes CASRLSPSTDTQYF.